This T cell receptor (beta chain) stems from a study of beta chain features in type 1 diabetes. Study as a whole: Patients shared similar age, gender and cell yields with healthy donors.

Sequencing targeted expressed TCRB transcripts, as all isolated RNA had been reverse transcribed. Only in-frame clones appear in the TCRdb table, and some are missing; sequencing was by immunoSEQ multiplex PCR. The sample lists under 200,000 clones, around 8% occurring once. This clone came up a few times. Trimming at V came to 3 bases and at J to 6 bases, leaving 9 bases not matched to a gene. This CDR3 has 16 amino acids. Germline CDR1 is KGHSH and CDR2 is LQKENI. The sample comprised central memory CD4+ T cells from blood. This chain links TRBV18 with TRBJ1-1; 11 nucleotides align to TRBD1. The TCR originated in a man between 18 and 29 years old in good health. In DNA form, the CDR3 reads TGTGCCAGCTCACCTGGACAGGGGGCGTCAGGCTCTGAAGCTTTCTTT. Residues: CASSPGQGASGSEAFF.